The present T cell receptor beta chain was sequenced within a study of blood T cell repertoires in COVID-19. Study-level information: Samples representing acute and convalescent COVID-19 were sourced from the United States, Italy and Spain.

As handled by the study authors: Counts of nucleated cells, estimated from reference gene primer amplification, were obtained. Repertoires were generated with immunoSEQ multiplex PCR, while TCRdb's copy carries only in-frame clones and drops some. The D gene and trimming were derived from the DNA, and the V and J assignments and clone size from that table. The sample lists 150,000 or so clones; approximately 83% were seen once. Seattle's cohort entered during active infection and was followed longitudinally. The CDR3 length is 16 residues. CDR1 is KGHDR, CDR2 SFDVKD, per germline. V trimming: 4 bases; J trimming: 4 bases; junction bases outside the gene matches: 5.

The material sequenced was peripheral blood. The TCR was taken from a woman aged 55-69 years with COVID-19, enrolled during active disease. The V gene is TRBV24-1, the J gene TRBJ2-4, with 11 bases aligning to TRBD1. Here the CDR3 reads CATSDGQGAAKNIQYF. CDR3 sequence (DNA): TGTGCCACCAGTGACGGACAGGGGGCGGCAAAAAACATTCAGTACTTC.